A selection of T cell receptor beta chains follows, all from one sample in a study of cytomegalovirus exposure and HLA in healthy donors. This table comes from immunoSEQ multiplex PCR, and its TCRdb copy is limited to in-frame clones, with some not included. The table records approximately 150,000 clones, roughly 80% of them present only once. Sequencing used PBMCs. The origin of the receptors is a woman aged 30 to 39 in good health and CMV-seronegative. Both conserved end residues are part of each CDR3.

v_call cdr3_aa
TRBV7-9 CASSFLTSGAFRSSYEQYF
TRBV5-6 CASSPRGYTEAFF
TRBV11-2 CASSGGWGRGRRETQYF
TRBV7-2 CASSPYPGGAFF
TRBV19 CASSTTGGGDQPQHF
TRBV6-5 CASSYLTSGGAYEQYF
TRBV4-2 CASSPDRGGTGELFF
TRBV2 CASSGGPNQPQHF
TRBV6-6 CASSAGRENGYTF
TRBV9 CASSPRAGTRGEKLFF
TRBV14 CASSGPSTDTQYF
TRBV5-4 CASSLDPGSYEQYF
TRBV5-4 CASSLSGRTNEKLFF
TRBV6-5 CASSYLGALNEQYF
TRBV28 CASSSQAFPQDSGENYGYTF
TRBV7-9 CASSPERQREAFF
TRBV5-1 CASSLEAAGREKLFF
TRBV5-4 CASSFGGGVYEQYF
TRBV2 CASTPPPGQGRGVRNTIYF
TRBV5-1 CASSPTGFTGELFF
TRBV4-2 CASSQGLAGDYQETQYF
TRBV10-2 CASSDSARPQHF
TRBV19 CASIDLGFASTEAFF
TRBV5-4 CASSAGLADYNEQFF
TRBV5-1 CASSTRTGGQETQYF
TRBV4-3 CASSQVGQSYGYTF
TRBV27 CASTLGGSTEAFF
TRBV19 CASTMPGGNSPLHF
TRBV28 CASSLRGNYYNEQFF
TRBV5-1 CASSPWTGKQETQYF
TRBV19 CASSPLAGEWEETQYF
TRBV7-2 CASSLGTGGPARQVGEQYF
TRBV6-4 CASSDTKGHGELFF
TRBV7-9 CASSLAWTGEETQYF
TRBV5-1 CASSLESPGGADTQYF
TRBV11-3 CASSFGEGQSNEKLFF
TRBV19 CASSPRGGEKLFF
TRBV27 CASSSGTGGQETQYF
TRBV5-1 CASSLDGTGRSPLHF
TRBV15 CATSTDRNSYNEQFF
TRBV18 CASSERQAAEAFF
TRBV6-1 CASRGAGPYGYTF